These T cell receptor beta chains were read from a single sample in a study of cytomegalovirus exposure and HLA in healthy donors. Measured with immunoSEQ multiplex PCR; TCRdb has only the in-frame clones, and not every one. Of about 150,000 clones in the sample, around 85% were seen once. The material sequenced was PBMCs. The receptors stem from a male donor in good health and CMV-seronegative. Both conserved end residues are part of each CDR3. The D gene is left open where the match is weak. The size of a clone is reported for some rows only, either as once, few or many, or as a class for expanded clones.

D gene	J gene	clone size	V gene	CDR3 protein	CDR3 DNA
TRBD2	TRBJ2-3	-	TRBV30	CAWSLAGGLIDTQYF	TGTGCCTGGAGTTTAGCGGGGGGGCTAATAGATACGCAGTATTTT
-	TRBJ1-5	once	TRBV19	CASSITNQPQHF	TGTGCCAGTAGTATAACAAATCAGCCCCAGCATTTT
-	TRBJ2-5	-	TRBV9	CASSVAKQETQYF	TGTGCCAGCAGCGTCGCGAAGCAAGAGACCCAGTACTTC
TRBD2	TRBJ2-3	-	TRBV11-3	CASSPSGGNTDTQYF	TGTGCCAGCAGCCCTAGCGGGGGGAACACAGATACGCAGTATTTT
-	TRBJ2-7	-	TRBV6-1	CASRRTENSYEQYF	TGTGCCAGCAGGAGGACAGAAAACTCCTACGAGCAGTACTTC
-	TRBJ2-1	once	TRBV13	CASSLGGGQGFDEQFF	TGTGCCAGCAGCTTAGGAGGTGGCCAGGGCTTCGATGAGCAGTTCTTC
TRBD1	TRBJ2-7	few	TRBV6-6	CASSYTTGYEQYF	TGTGCCAGCAGTTACACGACAGGGTACGAGCAGTACTTC
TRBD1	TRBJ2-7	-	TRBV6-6	CASSRDSGYEQYF	TGTGCCAGCAGTAGGGACAGCGGATACGAGCAGTACTTC
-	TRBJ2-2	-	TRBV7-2	CASSLEGSTGELFF	TGTGCCAGCAGCTTAGAGGGGTCCACCGGGGAGCTGTTTTTT
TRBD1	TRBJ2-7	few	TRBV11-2	CASSISGTDAYEQYF	TGTGCCAGCAGCATTTCCGGGACAGATGCCTACGAGCAGTACTTC
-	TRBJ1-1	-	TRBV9	CASSAQGWTEAFF	TGTGCCAGCAGCGCACAGGGCTGGACTGAAGCTTTCTTT